A single sample gave rise to the 25 T cell receptor beta chains below, sequenced in a study of cytomegalovirus exposure and HLA in healthy donors. PCR amplification relied on 60 Vbeta primers (plus 13 Jbeta primers). Data came from immunoSEQ multiplex PCR; TCRdb stores just in-frame clones and leaves some out. The sample yields about 190,000 clones, around 80% seen once. The sequenced sample consisted of PBMCs. These receptors came from a woman aged 18-30 years in good health and CMV-seropositive.

This clone was counted once. V is TRBV13 and J is TRBJ1-6; 7 bases are shared with TRBD1. This CDR3 region has 15 residues. Germline assignment: CDR1 PRHDT and CDR2 FYEKMQ (reference sequence). V dropped 1 base and J dropped 7; count of bases not matched to a gene: 4. CDR3: CASSLVGGENSPLHF. CDR3 DNA: TGTGCCAGCAGCTTAGTAGGGGGCGAGAATTCACCCCTCCACTTT.

This clone was counted only a few times. This chain joins TRBV5-5 and TRBJ1-4, with D tentatively TRBD1 (5 bases). Germline loops: CDR1 SGHKS, CDR2 YYEKEE (reference sequence). V lost 6 bases and J 1 base, leaving 13 bases between the germline ends. CDR3 length: 15 residues. CDR3 coding DNA: TGTGCCAGCACCTACGCGGGGGGAACTAATGAAAAACTGTTTTTT. It specifies CASTYAGGTNEKLFF.

The V call is TRBV6-5, the J call TRBJ2-1; TRBD1 matches 9 bases. This CDR3 has 15 amino acids. From germline, CDR1 is MNHEY and CDR2 SVGAGI. V trimming: 4 bases; J trimming: 7 bases; junction bases outside the gene matches: 8. CDR3 bases: TGTGCCAGCAGTTCCAGAGGACAGGGGAGGAATGAGCAGTTCTTC. This codes for CASSSRGQGRNEQFF.

The rearrangement joins TRBV10-3 to TRBJ1-2; D may be TRBD1 (5 bases). This CDR3 comprises 17 residues. Deletions cut 6 bases from V and 4 bases from J, with 24 bases between. Per the germline V gene, CDR1 is ENHRY and CDR2 is SYGVKD. The CDR3 DNA reads as TGTGCCATCAGGACCCAGCTTGGGCAGGGCAGGACCTATGGCTACACCTTC. This encodes CAIRTQLGQGRTYGYTF.

V is TRBV5-6 and J is TRBJ1-2; 9 positions agree with TRBD1. Germline CDR1 SGHDT, CDR2 YYEEEE. V shed 4 bases, J shed 6 bases, and the junction held 7 bases outside the gene matches. The CDR3 covers 14 residues. The CDR3 nucleotides are TGTGCCAGCAGCACTAAACAGGGGGCCCATGGCTACACCTTC. Protein: CASSTKQGAHGYTF.

This chain connects TRBV28 to TRBJ2-5; 9 positions agree with TRBD1. The junction had 6 bases not matched to a gene; V was cut back by 5 bases and J by 5 bases. Per the germline V gene, CDR1 is MDHEN and CDR2 is SYDVKM. This CDR3 has 14 residues. The CDR3 reads CASSVQGAGETQYF. The CDR3 DNA reads TGTGCCAGCAGTGTACAGGGGGCGGGTGAGACCCAGTACTTC. Combining the CDR3 with reference TRBV28 and TRBJ2-5 gives the whole variable domain DVKVTQSSRYLVKRTGEKVFLECVQDMDHENMFWYRQDPGLGLRLIYFSYDVKMKEKGDIPEGYSVSREKKERFSLILESASTNQTSMYLCASSVQGAGETQYFGPGTRLLVL.

The DNA for the CDR3 is TGCGCCAGCAGCTTGGCCGGGGGGGGGAGGACTGAAGCTTTCTTT. Its translation: CASSLAGGGRTEAFF. The chain uses TRBV5-1 and TRBJ1-1, with D possibly being TRBD1 (5 bases). The CDR3 runs to 15 residues. Germline CDR1 is SGHRS and CDR2 is YFSETQ. Trimming stripped 0 bases from V and 5 bases from J, with 14 bases between.

The chain has TRBV11-3 and TRBJ2-1; unclear D gene. The CDR3 sequence is 15 residues long. CDR1 and CDR2 (germline): SGHNT, YENEEA. V shed 0 bases and J shed 0 bases, with 6 bases lying between them. In DNA form, the CDR3 reads TGTGCCAGCAGCTTAGATAGTGCCTCCTACAATGAGCAGTTCTTC. It is translated as CASSLDSASYNEQFF.

The J gene is TRBJ1-3, the V gene TRBV6-5, with D tentatively TRBD1 (5 bases). Germline-derived CDR1 and CDR2 are MNHEY and SVGAGI. Trimming pared 4 bases from V and 2 bases from J, leaving 9 bases between. The CDR3 covers 14 residues. DNA for the CDR3: TGTGCCAGCAGTTCAGCAGGGACTGGAAACACCATATATTTT. Encoded protein: CASSSAGTGNTIYF.

The chain carries TRBV28 and TRBJ2-7; 7 nucleotides align to TRBD1. V shed 7 bases, J shed 3 bases, and the junction held 12 bases outside the gene matches. CDR1 is MDHEN and CDR2 is SYDVKM in the germline V gene. The CDR3 loop spans 15 amino acids. CDR3 DNA: TGTGCCAGCACCTCTACCCGGCAGGGGGACTACGAGCAGTACTTC. Translation: CASTSTRQGDYEQYF. The whole variable domain, remainder taken from reference TRBV28 and TRBJ2-7, is DVKVTQSSRYLVKRTGEKVFLECVQDMDHENMFWYRQDPGLGLRLIYFSYDVKMKEKGDIPEGYSVSREKKERFSLILESASTNQTSMYLCASTSTRQGDYEQYFGPGTRLTVT.

The chain has TRBV7-9 and TRBJ2-7; TRBD1 agrees at 8 bases. The CDR3 runs to 15 residues. Germline CDR1 reads SEHNR; CDR2 reads FQNEAQ (reference sequence). After removal of 3 bases from V and 2 bases from J, the junction contained 6 bases not matched to a gene. CDR3 protein: CASSFPDRGPYEQYF. The DNA for the CDR3 is TGTGCCAGCAGCTTTCCCGACAGGGGCCCCTACGAGCAGTACTTC.

This clone showed up just a few times. This rearrangement joins TRBV11-3 to TRBJ1-2, with D possibly matching TRBD1 (5 bases). Germline V CDR1 and CDR2: SGHNT, YENEEA. V lost 3 bases and J 4 bases, leaving 12 bases between the germline ends. The CDR3 sequence is 14 residues long. The CDR3, as DNA: TGTGCCAGCAGCTTGGGGGGGGGATTCTATGGCTACACCTTC. Encoded protein: CASSLGGGFYGYTF.

This chain joins TRBV7-3 and TRBJ2-1; TRBD2 agrees at 14 bases. The CDR3 loop spans 15 amino acids. The V gene end was trimmed by 4 bases and the J gene end by 8 bases; junction bases not matched to a gene: 4. CDR1 SGHTA and CDR2 FQGTGA come from the germline V gene. The CDR3 here is CASSSGTSGGDEQFF. CDR3 in DNA: TGTGCCAGCAGCTCCGGGACTAGCGGGGGAGATGAGCAGTTCTTC.

The genes are TRBV6-5 and TRBJ2-7; 14 positions agree with TRBD2. The CDR3 contains 16 residues. Germline V lookup: CDR1 MNHEY, CDR2 SVGAGI. The V and J ends lost 4 bases and 2 bases, in that order; junction bases with no gene match: 4. CDR3 loop: CASSSGLAGATYEQYV. The CDR3 nucleotides are TGTGCCAGCAGTTCGGGACTAGCGGGGGCCACCTACGAGCAGTACGTC.

This clone has a handful of counts. The V and J genes are TRBV5-1 and TRBJ2-6; the D gene is possibly TRBD1 (5 bases). Germline values: CDR1 SGHRS, CDR2 YFSETQ. V lost 4 bases and J 0 bases, leaving 14 bases between the germline ends. The length of the CDR3 is 17 residues. CDR3 amino acids: CASSREQVASGANVLTF. The CDR3 DNA is TGCGCCAGCAGCAGGGAACAGGTGGCCTCTGGGGCCAACGTCCTGACTTTC.

The rearrangement links TRBV18 to TRBJ1-1; D might be TRBD1 (6 bases). From germline, CDR1 is KGHSH and CDR2 LQKENI. The CDR3 is 14 amino acids. Deletions cut 2 bases from V and 1 base from J, with 8 bases between. CDR3: CASSPTGRNTEAFF. The CDR3 DNA is TGTGCCAGCTCACCAACAGGGAGGAACACTGAAGCTTTCTTT.

The V call is TRBV11-2, the J call TRBJ2-3; D gene uncertain. V was trimmed by 5 bases and J by 4 bases, leaving 10 bases between them. The CDR3 covers 13 residues. From germline, CDR1 is SGHAT and CDR2 FQNNGV. The CDR3: CASSLKLADTQYF. As DNA, the CDR3 is TGTGCCAGCAGCCTGAAATTAGCAGATACGCAGTATTTT.

This chain uses TRBV2 with TRBJ1-6, with 9 nucleotides matching TRBD1. The junction had 4 bases not matched to a gene; V was cut back by 6 bases and J by 10 bases. The CDR3 is 13 amino acids. Germline V gives CDR1 SNHLY, CDR2 FYNNEI. The CDR3 nucleotides are TGTGCCAGCAGGGGACAGGGAATGTCACCCCTCCACTTT. Residues: CASRGQGMSPLHF.

The chain joins TRBV7-7 to TRBJ2-7, with TRBD1 as a possible D gene (6 bases). This CDR3 comprises 17 residues. CDR1 is SSHAT, CDR2 FNYEAQ, per germline (reference sequence). The CDR3 nucleotides are TGTGCTAGCAGGCCCGATCCGGGACATCAGCACTCCTACGAGCAGTACGTC. Protein sequence: CASRPDPGHQHSYEQYV.

The genes are TRBV5-6 and TRBJ2-5, with D maybe TRBD1 (6 bases). Trimming cost V 1 base and J 4 bases, with 14 bases left between them. The CDR3 has 15 residues. The germline CDR1 and CDR2 sequences are SGHDT and YYEEEE. DNA for the CDR3: TGTGCCAGCAGCTTGCAGGGGATTTCTAGAGAGACCCAGTACTTC. Translation gives CASSLQGISRETQYF.

This clone was seen just once. This chain links TRBV10-1 with TRBJ2-3; weak D call: TRBD2 (5 bases). Germline V gene sequence: CDR1 WNHNN, CDR2 SYGVQD (reference sequence). CDR3 length: 13 amino acids. V was pared by 2 bases and J by 7 bases, with 10 bases between. For the CDR3, the DNA is TGCGCCAGCAGTGAGGGATGGGAGAATACGCAGTATTTT. It is translated as CASSEGWENTQYF.

This clone showed up just once. The gene calls are TRBV9 and TRBJ2-1; the match to TRBD2 covers 15 bases. From germline, CDR1 is SGDLS and CDR2 YYNGEE. The CDR3 covers 16 residues. J lost 10 bases, V lost 4 bases, and 9 bases had no gene match. The CDR3 coding sequence is TGTGCCAGCAGCATGGGAAGGACTAGCGGGGGGGAAGAGCAGTTCTTC. Its translation: CASSMGRTSGGEEQFF.

This chain connects TRBV18 to TRBJ1-2; D remains ambiguous. Germline-derived CDR1 and CDR2 are KGHSH and LQKENI. CDR3 length: 11 amino acids. With 4 bases removed from V and 4 bases from J, the gap between germline ends came to 4 bases. CDR3 protein: CASSLRYGYTF. Written as DNA, the CDR3 is TGTGCCAGCTCACTTCGCTATGGCTACACCTTC.

Only a few counts were recorded for this clone. V is TRBV9 and J is TRBJ1-1; the match to TRBD1 covers 8 bases. V lost 4 bases and J lost 8; bases outside the gene matches: 4. The CDR3 runs 12 residues. Per germline, CDR1 SGDLS and CDR2 YYNGEE. CDR3 in amino acids: CASSRYRGEAFF. In DNA form, the CDR3 reads TGTGCCAGCAGCCGTTACAGGGGGGAAGCTTTCTTT.

The chain combines TRBV9 with TRBJ1-2, with D possibly being TRBD1 (6 bases). CDR3 length equals 15 residues. Trimming took off 0 bases at V and 6 bases at J, with 15 bases between the two ends. Germline lookup yields CDR1 SGDLS and CDR2 YYNGEE. The CDR3 coding sequence is TGTGCCAGCAGCGTAGCTATCAGGGGAGGGGATGGCTACACCTTC. This codes for CASSVAIRGGDGYTF.